This TCR beta chain is drawn from a study of blood T cells in healthy people across ages. Study results and caveats: When set beside aged donors, long-lived donors presented more naive CD4+ cells and higher diversity.

Turning to this clonotype: The antigen remains unidentified.

The authors ran a second PCR of roughly 6 to 12 cycles using a sample-barcoded 5' primer and a J-beta primer mix. Unique molecular identifiers of 12 random nucleotides labeled each cDNA. Using its own MiXCR run on the 5' RACE reads, TCRdb lists one record per CDR3 protein. The table lists more than 650,000 distinct CDR3 sequences, 22% of them singletons. Caucasian, healthy and from Russia, the donors were aged between about 6 and 90. Extraction yielded at least 6 micrograms of total RNA per sample. The CDR3 totals 15 residues. The germline V and J ends were trimmed by 4 bases and 0 bases, with 14 bases remaining between them. Germline V CDR1 and CDR2: SGHKS, YYEKEE (reference sequence).

The clonotype originates from a man between 65 and 85 years old in good health. V is TRBV5-5 and J is TRBJ2-7, with D tentatively TRBD1 (6 bases). Sequencing used blood. The CDR3 nucleotides are TGTGCCAGCAGCGCTCGTCAGGGGAGCTCCTACGAGCAGTACTTC. This codes for CASSARQGSSYEQYF. Together with reference TRBV5-5 and TRBJ2-7, the CDR3 gives the full variable domain: DAGVTQSPTHLIKTRGQQVTLRCSPISGHKSVSWYQQVLGQGPQFIFQYYEKEERGRGNFPDRFSARQFPNYSSELNVNALLLGDSALYLCASSARQGSSYEQYFGPGTRLTVT.